This TCR beta chain derives from a study of blood T cell repertoires in COVID-19. Study summary: COVID-19 samples collected from the United States, Italy and Spain covered acute and convalescent phases. T cells, B-cell-depleted T cells, or PBMCs supplied cDNA or gDNA.

Profiled with immunoSEQ multiplex PCR; TCRdb holds only in-frame clones, not every one. The sample shows more than 150,000 clones, more than 80% of them seen only once. V gave up 4 bases and J gave up 8 bases, with 11 bases separating them. This CDR3 has 11 amino acids. CDR1 is GTSNPN, CDR2 SVGIG, per germline (reference sequence). The chain uses TRBV30 and TRBJ1-2; D possibly corresponds to TRBD1 (6 bases). The sample was peripheral blood. This receptor was obtained from a woman of 80 years or more with COVID-19, enrolled during active disease. CDR3 residues: CAWNRASGYTF. CDR3 DNA: TGTGCCTGGAACAGGGCTTCGGGCTACACCTTC.